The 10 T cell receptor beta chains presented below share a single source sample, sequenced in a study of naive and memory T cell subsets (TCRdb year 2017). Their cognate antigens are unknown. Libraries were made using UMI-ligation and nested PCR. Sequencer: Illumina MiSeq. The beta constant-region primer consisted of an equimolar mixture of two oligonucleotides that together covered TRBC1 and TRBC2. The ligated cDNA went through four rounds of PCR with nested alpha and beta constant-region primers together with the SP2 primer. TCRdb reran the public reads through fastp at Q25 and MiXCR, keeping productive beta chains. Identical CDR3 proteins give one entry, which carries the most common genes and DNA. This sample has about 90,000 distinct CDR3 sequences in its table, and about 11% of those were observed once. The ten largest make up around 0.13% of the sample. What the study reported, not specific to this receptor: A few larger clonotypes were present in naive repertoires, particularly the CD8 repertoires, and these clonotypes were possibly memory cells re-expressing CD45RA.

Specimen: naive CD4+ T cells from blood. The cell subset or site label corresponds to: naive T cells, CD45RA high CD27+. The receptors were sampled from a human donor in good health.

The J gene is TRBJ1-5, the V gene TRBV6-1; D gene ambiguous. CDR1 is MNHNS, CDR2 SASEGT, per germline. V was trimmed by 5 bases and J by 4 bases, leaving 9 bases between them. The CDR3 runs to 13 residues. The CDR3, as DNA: TGTGCCAGCAGTCGCGGCAAAAATCAGCCCCAGCATTTT. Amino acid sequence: CASSRGKNQPQHF.

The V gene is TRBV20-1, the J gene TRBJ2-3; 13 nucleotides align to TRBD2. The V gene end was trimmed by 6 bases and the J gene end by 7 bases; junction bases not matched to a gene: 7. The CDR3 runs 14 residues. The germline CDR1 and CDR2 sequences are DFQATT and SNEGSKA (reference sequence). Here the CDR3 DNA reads TGCAGTGCAAGAACTAGCGGGGGGGGGTATACGCAGTATTTT. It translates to CSARTSGGGYTQYF.

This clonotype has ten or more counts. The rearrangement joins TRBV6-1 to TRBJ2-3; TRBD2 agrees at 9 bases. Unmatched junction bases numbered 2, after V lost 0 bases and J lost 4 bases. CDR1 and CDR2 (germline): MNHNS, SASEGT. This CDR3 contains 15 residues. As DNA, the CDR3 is TGTGCCAGCAGTGAAGCGCGACTAGCGGCAGATACGCAGTATTTT. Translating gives CASSEARLAADTQYF.

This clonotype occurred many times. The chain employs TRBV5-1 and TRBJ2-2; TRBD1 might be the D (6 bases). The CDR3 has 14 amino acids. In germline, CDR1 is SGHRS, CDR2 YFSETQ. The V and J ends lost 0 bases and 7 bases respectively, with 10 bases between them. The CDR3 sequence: CASSLEGVGGELFF. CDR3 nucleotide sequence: TGCGCCAGCAGCTTGGAGGGGGTCGGCGGGGAGCTGTTTTTT.

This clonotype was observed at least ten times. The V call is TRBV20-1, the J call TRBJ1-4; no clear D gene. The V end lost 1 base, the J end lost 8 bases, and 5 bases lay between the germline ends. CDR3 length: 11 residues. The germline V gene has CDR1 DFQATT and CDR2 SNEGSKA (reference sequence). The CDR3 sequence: CSARVTEKLFF. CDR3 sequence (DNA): TGCAGTGCTAGAGTAACAGAAAAACTGTTTTTT.

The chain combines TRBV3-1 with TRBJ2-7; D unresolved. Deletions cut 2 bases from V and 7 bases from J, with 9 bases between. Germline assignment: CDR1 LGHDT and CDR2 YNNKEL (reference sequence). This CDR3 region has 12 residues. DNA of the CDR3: TGTGCCAGCAGCCAAATGGTCGGGGAGCAGTACTTC. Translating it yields CASSQMVGEQYF.

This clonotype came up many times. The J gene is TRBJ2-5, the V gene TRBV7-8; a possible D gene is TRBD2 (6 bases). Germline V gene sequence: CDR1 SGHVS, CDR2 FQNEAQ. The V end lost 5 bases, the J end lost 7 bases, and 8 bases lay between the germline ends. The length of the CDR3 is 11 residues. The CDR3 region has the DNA TGTGCCAGCAGCCTGCGGGGGACCCAGTACTTC. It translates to CASSLRGTQYF.

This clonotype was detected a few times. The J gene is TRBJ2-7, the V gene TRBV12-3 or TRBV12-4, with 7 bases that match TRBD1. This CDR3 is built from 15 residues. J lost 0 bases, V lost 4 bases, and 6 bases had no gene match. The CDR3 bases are TGTGCCAGCAGTTCCGACAGGGAGACCTCCTACGAGCAGTACTTC. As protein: CASSSDRETSYEQYF.

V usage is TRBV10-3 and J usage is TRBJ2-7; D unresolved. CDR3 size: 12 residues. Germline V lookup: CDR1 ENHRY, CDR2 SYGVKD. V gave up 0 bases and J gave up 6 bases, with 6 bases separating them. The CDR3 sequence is CAISESVGEQYF. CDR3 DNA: TGTGCCATCAGTGAGTCAGTGGGCGAGCAGTACTTC.

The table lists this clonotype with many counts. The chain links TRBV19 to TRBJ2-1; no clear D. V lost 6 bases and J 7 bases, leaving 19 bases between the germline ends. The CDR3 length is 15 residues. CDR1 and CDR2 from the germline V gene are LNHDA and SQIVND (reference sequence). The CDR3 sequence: CASSITGQVGNEQFF. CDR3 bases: TGTGCCAGTAGCATCACGGGCCAGGTTGGGAATGAGCAGTTCTTC.